This TCR beta chain was captured in a study of cytotoxic CD8 clonotypes in ibrutinib-treated CLL. Overall study findings and caveats: Clonality grew at ibrutinib response; at progression, it decreased back toward baseline.

Comments on this clone: What it binds is unknown.

CDR3 size: 14 residues. Looked up from germline, CDR1 is MNHEY and CDR2 is SMNVEV (reference sequence). V lost 6 bases, J lost 0 bases, and 11 bases lay in between. Only in-frame clones appear in the TCRdb table, and some are missing; sequencing was by immunoSEQ multiplex PCR. The profile covers about 140,000 clones, with 80% appearing a single time and roughly 7.6% taken by the ten largest. This receptor was identified in a human donor with chronic lymphocytic leukemia. This specimen consisted of PBMCs, obtained after 36 months of ibrutinib treatment. V usage is TRBV27 and J usage is TRBJ1-2, with a tentative D call TRBD1 (6 bases). The CDR3 DNA sequence: TGTGCCAGCAGAACAGGGACGACTAACTATGGCTACACCTTC. As protein: CASRTGTTNYGYTF.